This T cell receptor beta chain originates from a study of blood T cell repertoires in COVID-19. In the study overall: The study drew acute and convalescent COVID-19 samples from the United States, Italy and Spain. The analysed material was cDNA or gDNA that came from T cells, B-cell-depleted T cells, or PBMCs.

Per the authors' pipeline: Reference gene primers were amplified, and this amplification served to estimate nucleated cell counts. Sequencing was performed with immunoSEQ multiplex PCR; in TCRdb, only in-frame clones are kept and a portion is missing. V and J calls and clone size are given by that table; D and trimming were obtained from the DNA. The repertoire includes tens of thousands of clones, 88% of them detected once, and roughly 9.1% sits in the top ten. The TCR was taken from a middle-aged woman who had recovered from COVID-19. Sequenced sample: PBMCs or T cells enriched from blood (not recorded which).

The chain's CDR3 is CASRVTGTSGYEQYF. The CDR3 nucleotides read TGTGCCAGCAGAGTGACCGGGACTAGCGGCTACGAGCAGTACTTC. This chain connects TRBV7-8 to TRBJ2-7; 11 bases line up with TRBD2. There are 15 residues in the CDR3. Germline V gene lookup returns CDR1 SGHVS and CDR2 FQNEAQ. V lost 6 bases, J lost 3 bases, and 7 bases stayed unmatched.